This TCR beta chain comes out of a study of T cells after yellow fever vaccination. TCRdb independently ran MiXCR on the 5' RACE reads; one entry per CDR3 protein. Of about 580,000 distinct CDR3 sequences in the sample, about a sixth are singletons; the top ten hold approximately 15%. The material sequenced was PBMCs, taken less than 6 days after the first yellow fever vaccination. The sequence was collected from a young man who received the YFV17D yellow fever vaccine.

The CDR3 protein is CASSQRRTSGANVLTF. CDR3 bases: TGTGCCAGCAGCCAACGGCGGACCTCTGGGGCCAACGTCCTGACTTTC. The chain couples TRBV14 to TRBJ2-6; D remains ambiguous. Trimming shortened V by 2 bases and J by 0 bases, and 8 bases separated the two germline ends. Per the germline V gene, CDR1 is SGHDN and CDR2 is FVKESK. The length of the CDR3 is 16 residues.